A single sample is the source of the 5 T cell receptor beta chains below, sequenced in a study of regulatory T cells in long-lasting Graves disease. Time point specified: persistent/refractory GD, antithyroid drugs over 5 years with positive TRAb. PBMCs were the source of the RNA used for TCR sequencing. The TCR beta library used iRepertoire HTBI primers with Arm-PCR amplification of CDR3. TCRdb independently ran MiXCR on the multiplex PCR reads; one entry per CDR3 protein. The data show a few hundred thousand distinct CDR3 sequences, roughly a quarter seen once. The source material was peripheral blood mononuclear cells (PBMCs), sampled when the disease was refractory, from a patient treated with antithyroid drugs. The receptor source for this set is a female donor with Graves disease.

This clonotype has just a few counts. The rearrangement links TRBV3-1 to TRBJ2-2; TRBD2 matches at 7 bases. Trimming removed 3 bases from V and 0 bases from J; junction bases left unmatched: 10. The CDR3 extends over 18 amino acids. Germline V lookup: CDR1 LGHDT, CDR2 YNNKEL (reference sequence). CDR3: CASSHNKWGGTNTGELFF. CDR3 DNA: TGTGCCAGCAGCCATAACAAATGGGGAGGGACGAACACCGGGGAGCTGTTTTTT.

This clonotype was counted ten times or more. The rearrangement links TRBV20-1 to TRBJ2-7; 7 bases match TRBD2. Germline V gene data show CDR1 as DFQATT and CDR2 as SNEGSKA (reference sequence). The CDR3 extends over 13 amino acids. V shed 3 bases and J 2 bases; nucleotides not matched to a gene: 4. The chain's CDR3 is CSASGLAAYEQYF. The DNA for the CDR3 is TGCAGTGCTAGTGGGCTAGCGGCCTACGAGCAGTACTTC.

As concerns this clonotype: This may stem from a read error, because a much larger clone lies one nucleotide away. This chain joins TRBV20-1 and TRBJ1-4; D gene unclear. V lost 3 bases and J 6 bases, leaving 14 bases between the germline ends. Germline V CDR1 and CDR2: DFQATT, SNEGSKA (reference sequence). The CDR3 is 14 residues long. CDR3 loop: CSASFWENDEKLFF. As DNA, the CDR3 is TGCAGTGCTAGTTTTTGGGAGAACGATGAAAAACTGTTTTTT.

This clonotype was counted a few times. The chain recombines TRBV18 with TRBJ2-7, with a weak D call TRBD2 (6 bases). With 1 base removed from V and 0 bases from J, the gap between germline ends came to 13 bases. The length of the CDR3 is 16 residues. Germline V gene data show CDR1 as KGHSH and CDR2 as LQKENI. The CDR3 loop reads CASSPRLLRGSYEQYF. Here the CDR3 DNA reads TGTGCCAGCTCACCACGTCTTCTGCGGGGCTCCTACGAGCAGTACTTC.

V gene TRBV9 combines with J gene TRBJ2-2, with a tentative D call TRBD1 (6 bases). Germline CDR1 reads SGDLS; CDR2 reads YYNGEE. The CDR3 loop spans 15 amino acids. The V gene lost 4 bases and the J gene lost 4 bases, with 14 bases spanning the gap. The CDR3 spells CASSLGAPGTGELFF. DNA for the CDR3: TGTGCCAGCAGCTTGGGGGCGCCGGGCACCGGGGAGCTGTTTTTT. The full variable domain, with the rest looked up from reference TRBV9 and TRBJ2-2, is DSGVTQTPKHLITATGQRVTLRCSPRSGDLSVYWYQQSLDQGLQFLIQYYNGEERAKGNILERFSAQQFPDLHSELNLSSLELGDSALYFCASSLGAPGTGELFFGEGSRLTVL.